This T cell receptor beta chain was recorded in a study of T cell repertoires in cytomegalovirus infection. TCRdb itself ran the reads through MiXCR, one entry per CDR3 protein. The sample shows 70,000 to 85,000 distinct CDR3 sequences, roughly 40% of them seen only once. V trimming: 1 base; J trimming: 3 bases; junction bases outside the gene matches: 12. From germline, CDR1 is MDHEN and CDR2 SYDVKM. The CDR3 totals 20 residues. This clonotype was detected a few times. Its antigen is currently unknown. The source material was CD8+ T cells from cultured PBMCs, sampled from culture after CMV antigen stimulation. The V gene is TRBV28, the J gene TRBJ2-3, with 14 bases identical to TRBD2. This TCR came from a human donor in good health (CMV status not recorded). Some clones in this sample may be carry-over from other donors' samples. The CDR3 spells CASSLSGLAGVPFGTDTQYF. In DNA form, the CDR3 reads TGTGCCAGCAGTTTATCGGGACTAGCGGGGGTTCCCTTCGGGACAGATACGCAGTATTTT.